This T cell receptor (beta chain) emerged from a study of response to subunit inactivated influenza vaccine. TCRdb re-called the RT-PCR reads through MiXCR, storing one row per CDR3 protein. This sample has just under 550,000 distinct CDR3 sequences, with less than 25% found just once. The sample holds a few counts of this clonotype. V shed 3 bases and J shed 3 bases, with 15 bases lying between them. The CDR3 has 15 amino acids. CDR1 and CDR2 (germline): SGHTA, FQGNSA. This same sample was also taken into another study, of T cells expressing NK-cell markers. In that study: Researchers built TCR beta cDNA using 5'RACE template switching with UMIs. Cells sorted as CD3+CD56+NKG2C+, CD3+CD56+NKG2C- and CD3+CD56-NKG2C+ T cells supplied the TCR beta repertoires. The sequencing cohort of eight donors included seven HCMV-seropositive individuals and one seronegative individual. Among the experiments, several used an anti-gamma-delta TCR antibody to restrict sorting to alpha-beta TCR T cells. Whether the expanded NKG2C+ T cell clones recognized HCMV remained unclear.

The receptor's source is a man in his fifties or sixties who received an inactivated influenza vaccine. This specimen was CD4+ T cells sorted from PBMCs, taken about 13 days after vaccination. The chain combines TRBV7-2 with TRBJ2-7; no clear D. CDR3 nucleotide sequence: TGTGCCAGCAGCTTTGAGCTTCTCCCAATCTACGAGCAGTACTTC. It codes for CASSFELLPIYEQYF. The complete variable domain, with remaining parts taken from reference TRBV7-2 and TRBJ2-7, reads GAGVSQSPSNKVTEKGKDVELRCDPISGHTALYWYRQSLGQGLEFLIYFQGNSAPDKSGLPSDRFSAERTGGSVSTLTIQRTQQEDSAVYLCASSFELLPIYEQYFGPGTRLTVT.